Here is one T cell receptor beta chain with its context. As yet, its antigen is unknown. This sample stems from a study of CD8 T cells in Susac syndrome. The CDR3 runs to 13 residues. V lost 2 bases and J lost 3, with 8 bases in between. RNA was extracted with the RNeasy kit, and a quantity of roughly 0.5 to 1 ug was reverse transcribed using random hexamers. It was immunoSEQ multiplex PCR that amplified TCR beta CDR3 across 54 Vbeta and 13 Jbeta. From the immunoSEQ multiplex PCR reads, TCRdb called clonotypes with MiXCR, one entry per CDR3 protein. The table records roughly 300,000 distinct CDR3 sequences, about 85% of them present only once. Study conclusions and caveats: The authors acknowledged that the study's TCR sequencing and HLA analysis involved relatively few individuals.

Blood CD8+ and CD4+ T cells underwent high-throughput TCR beta sequencing. Purification of the CD8+ and CD4+ T cells relied on negative isolation, and TEMRA cells underwent FACS enrichment. This TCR came from a human donor with multiple sclerosis. The chain carries TRBV12-3 or TRBV12-4 and TRBJ2-7; D perhaps matches TRBD1 (5 bases). The sequencing input was CD8+ T cells from PBMCs. CDR3 sequence reads: CASSLRQHYEQYF. In DNA, the CDR3 is TGTGCCAGCAGTTTAAGACAGCACTACGAGCAGTACTTC.